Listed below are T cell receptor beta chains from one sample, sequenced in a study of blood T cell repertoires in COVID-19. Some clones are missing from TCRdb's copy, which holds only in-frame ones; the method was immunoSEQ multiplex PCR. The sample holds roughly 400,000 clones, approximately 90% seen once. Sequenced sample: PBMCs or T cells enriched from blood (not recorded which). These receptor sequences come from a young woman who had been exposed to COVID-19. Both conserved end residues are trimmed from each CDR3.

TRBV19,ASRTGGFSGNTIY
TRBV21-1,ASSKGALCMNTEAF
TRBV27,ASRQRGSPQH
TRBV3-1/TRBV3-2,ASSQLEGLAGLETQY
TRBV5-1,ASSLGTGGLTEAF
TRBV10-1,ASSKNIAGGSTDTQY
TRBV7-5,VRSLVCGTGELF
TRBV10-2,ASSPGTSGSNEQF
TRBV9,ASSGGSGYEQY
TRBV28,ASSLLQGVNEKLF
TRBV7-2,ASSFGSGGFYNEQF
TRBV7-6,ASSPTGGTGNTEAF
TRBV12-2,ASRLSVHGGQPQH
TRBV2,ASSEVGAPGETQY
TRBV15,ATSRGDITYEQY
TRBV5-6,ASSPGQLSSYEQY
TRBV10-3,AISGGSLSGNTIY
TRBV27,ASGLPGLSEQF
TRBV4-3,ASSQDWQITNYGYT
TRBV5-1,ASTEGRGGYT
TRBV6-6,ASSRPRQGSGQETQY
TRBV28,ASSLRGLAGGTYEQY
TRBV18,ASSPQLARGTDTQY
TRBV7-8,ASTLRNRDGGELF
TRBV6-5,ASSYEGQGPSYGYT
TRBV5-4,ASSPGMASGTYEQY
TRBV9,ASSVIGGSSEQY
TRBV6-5,ASSRQSANTGELF
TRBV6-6,ASRPPGTITTDTQY
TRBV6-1,ASRSTGYEQY
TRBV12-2,ASRLSCGRAPGELF
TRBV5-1,ASSLTGDAYEQY
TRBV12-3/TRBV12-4,ASSLRQGAEAF
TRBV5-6,ASSLALGQGYYGYT
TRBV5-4,ASSSQDNAYEQY
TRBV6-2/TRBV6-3,ASSYSRQEVNYGYT
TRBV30,AWSRGVAGNTDTQY
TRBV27,ASSTGTSGAKNIQY
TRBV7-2,ASSLRGTVASTNEKLF
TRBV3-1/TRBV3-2,ASSHTGTNPYEQY
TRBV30,AWSVLASTDTQY
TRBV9,ASSVGLAGINTGELF
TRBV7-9,ASSFEGYGYT
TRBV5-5,ASSLWSGEGKLF
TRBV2,ASRMDRASGNTIY
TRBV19,ASSIGQGRFLSSYNSPLH